This T cell receptor beta chain was obtained from a study of blood T cell repertoires in COVID-19. Turning to the study itself: COVID-19 samples from acute and convalescent phases originated in the United States, Italy and Spain. Sample material is recorded as cDNA or gDNA derived from T cells, B-cell-depleted T cells, or PBMCs.

As originally analysed: Amplified reference gene primers provided the basis for estimating nucleated cell counts. Generated by immunoSEQ multiplex PCR, the TCRdb table keeps only in-frame clones and is missing some. Clone size and V and J calls were adopted from that table, with D and trimming inferred from the DNA. The sample gives 200,000 to 250,000 clones, roughly nine tenths of which show up once; 1.5% to 2% is in the top ten. V was shortened by 4 bases and J by 4 bases, with 14 bases between the two germline ends. Germline-derived CDR1 and CDR2 are SGDLS and YYNGEE. This CDR3 has 15 residues. The source material was peripheral blood. The TCR sequence derives from a man between 65 and 85 years old with acute or convalescent COVID-19. The chain links TRBV9 to TRBJ2-2, with a tentative D call TRBD2 (5 bases). The DNA of the CDR3 is TGTGCCAGCAGCTTCGGGATTCTTCCCACCGGGGAGCTGTTTTTT. As protein: CASSFGILPTGELFF. Full variable domain (rest looked up from reference TRBV9 and TRBJ2-2): DSGVTQTPKHLITATGQRVTLRCSPRSGDLSVYWYQQSLDQGLQFLIQYYNGEERAKGNILERFSAQQFPDLHSELNLSSLELGDSALYFCASSFGILPTGELFFGEGSRLTVL.